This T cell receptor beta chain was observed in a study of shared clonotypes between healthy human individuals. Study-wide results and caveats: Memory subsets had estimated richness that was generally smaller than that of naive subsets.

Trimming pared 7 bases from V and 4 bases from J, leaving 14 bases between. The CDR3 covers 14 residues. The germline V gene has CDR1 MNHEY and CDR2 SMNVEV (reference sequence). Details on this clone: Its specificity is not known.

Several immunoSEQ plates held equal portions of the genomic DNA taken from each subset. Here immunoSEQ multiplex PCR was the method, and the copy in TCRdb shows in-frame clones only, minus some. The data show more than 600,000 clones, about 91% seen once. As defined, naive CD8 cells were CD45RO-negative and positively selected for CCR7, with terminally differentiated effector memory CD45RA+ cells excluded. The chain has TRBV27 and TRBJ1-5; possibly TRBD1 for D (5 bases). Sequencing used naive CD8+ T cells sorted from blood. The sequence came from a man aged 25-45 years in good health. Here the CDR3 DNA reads TGTGCCAGCACTAAAACAGGACCGAATCAGCCCCAGCATTTT. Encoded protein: CASTKTGPNQPQHF.